One TCR beta chain is described in this entry. The CDR3 runs to 15 residues. J lost 3 bases, V lost 5 bases, and 7 bases had no gene match. Germline CDR1 reads MGHDK; CDR2 reads SYGVNS. The data were taken from a study of T cell changes during pregnancy in multiple sclerosis. Profiled with immunoSEQ multiplex PCR; TCRdb holds only in-frame clones, not every one. Of roughly 80,000 clones listed, roughly 94% were seen once; the top ten hold approximately 1.4%. The sequence was obtained from a female donor with multiple sclerosis, enrolled in a pregnancy study. The material was peripheral blood, obtained before pregnancy. V gene TRBV25-1 combines with J gene TRBJ2-5; 9 positions agree with TRBD1. The CDR3 DNA sequence: TGTGCCAGCAGTAGAGGGACAGGGATAAAAGAGACCCAGTACTTC. Protein: CASSRGTGIKETQYF.